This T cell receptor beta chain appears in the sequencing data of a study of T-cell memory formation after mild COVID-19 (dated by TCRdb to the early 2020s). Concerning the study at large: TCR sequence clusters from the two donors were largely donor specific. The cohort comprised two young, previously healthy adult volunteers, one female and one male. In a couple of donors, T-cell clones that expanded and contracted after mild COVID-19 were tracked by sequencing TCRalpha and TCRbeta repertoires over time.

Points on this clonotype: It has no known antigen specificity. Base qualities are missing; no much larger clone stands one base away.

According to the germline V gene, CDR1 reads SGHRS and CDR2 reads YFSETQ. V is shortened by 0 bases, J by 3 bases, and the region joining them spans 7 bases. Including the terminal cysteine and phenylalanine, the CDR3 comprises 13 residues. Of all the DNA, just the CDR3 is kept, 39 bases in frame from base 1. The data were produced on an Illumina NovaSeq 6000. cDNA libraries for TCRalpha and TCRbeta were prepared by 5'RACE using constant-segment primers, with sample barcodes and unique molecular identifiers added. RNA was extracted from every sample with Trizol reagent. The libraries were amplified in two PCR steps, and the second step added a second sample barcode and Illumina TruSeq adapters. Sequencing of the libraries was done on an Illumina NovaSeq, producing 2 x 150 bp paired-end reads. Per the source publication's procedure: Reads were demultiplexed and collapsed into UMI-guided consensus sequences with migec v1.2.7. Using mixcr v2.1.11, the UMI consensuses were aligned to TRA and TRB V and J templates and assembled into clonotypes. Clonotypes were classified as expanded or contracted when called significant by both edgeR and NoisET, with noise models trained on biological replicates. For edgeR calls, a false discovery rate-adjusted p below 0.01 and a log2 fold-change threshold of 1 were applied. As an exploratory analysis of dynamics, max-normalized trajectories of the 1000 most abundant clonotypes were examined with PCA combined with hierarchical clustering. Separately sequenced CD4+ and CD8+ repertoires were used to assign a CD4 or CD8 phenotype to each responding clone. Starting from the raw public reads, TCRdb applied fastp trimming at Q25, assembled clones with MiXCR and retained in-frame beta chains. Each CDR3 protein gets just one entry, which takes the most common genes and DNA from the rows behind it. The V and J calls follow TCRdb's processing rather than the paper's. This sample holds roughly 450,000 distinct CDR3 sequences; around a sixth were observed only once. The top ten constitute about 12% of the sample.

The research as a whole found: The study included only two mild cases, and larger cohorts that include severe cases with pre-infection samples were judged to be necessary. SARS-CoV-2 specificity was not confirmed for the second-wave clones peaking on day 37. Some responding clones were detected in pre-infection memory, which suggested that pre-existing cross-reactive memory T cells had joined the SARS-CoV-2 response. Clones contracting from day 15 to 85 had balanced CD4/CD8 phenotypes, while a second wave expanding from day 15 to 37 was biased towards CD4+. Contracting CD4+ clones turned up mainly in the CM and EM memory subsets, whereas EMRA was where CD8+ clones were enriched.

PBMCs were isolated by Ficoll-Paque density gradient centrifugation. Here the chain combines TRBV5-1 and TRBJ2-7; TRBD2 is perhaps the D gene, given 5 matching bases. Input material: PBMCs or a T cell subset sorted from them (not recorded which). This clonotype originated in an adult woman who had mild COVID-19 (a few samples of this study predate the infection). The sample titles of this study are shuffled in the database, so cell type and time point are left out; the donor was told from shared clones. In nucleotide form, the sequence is TGCGCCAGCAGCTTGGGGGAGTTCTACGAGCAGTACTTC. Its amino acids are CASSLGEFYEQYF.